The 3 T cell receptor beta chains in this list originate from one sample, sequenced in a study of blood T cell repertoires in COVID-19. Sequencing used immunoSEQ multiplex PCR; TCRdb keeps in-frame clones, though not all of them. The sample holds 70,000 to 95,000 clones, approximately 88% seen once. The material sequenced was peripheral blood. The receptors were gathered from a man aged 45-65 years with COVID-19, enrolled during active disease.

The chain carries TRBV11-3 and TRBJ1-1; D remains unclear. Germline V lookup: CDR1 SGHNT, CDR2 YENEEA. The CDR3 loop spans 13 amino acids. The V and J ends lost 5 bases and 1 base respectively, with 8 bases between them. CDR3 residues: CASSPGRNTEAFF. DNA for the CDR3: TGTGCCAGCAGCCCTGGGAGGAACACTGAAGCTTTCTTT.

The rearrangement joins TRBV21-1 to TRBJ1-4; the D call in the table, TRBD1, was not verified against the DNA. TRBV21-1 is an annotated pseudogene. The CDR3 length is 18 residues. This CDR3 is CASSKDRGLLATNEKLFF. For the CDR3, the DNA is TGTGCCAGCAGCAAAGACAGGGGGCTACTTGCAACTAATGAAAAACTGTTTTTT.

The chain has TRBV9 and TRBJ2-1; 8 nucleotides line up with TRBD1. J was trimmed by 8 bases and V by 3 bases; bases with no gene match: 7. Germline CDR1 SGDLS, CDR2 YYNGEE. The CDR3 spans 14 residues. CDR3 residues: CASSERQGIDEQFF. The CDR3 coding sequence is TGTGCCAGCAGCGAAAGACAGGGGATCGATGAGCAGTTCTTC.